This TCR beta chain was retrieved from a study of CD8 T cells in Susac syndrome (dated by TCRdb to the late 2010s). Background for the entire study: The study used repertoire sequencing to test whether antigen drove CD8+ T cell activation and differentiation in Susac syndrome.

The study at large found these results: The study acknowledged that relatively few individuals were included in the TCR sequencing and HLA analysis.

RNA was extracted using the RNeasy kit, and 0.5 to 1 microgram was reverse transcribed with random hexamers. TCR beta CDR3 regions were amplified with the immunoSEQ multiplex PCR assay covering 54 Vbeta and 13 Jbeta segments. PCR amplification bias was corrected by using a synthetic template baseline for primer optimization and computational correction. The study's processing was this. Only productive sequences were kept, with reads annotated to V, D and J genes according to IMGT and analyzed in immunoSEQ Analyzer. Clonality was computed as one minus Shannon entropy normalized by log2 of the number of productive unique sequences. For each patient and control, public and private clones were evaluated within the 100 most prevalent clones. Clones were defined as Susac-specific if absent from the healthy and MS cohorts, from more than 900 published viral clones and from other ImmuneACCESS disease sequences. TCRdb applied fastp at Q25 and MiXCR to the public reads, then kept only in-frame beta chains. For every CDR3 protein sequence, its rows merge into one entry that carries the most common genes and DNA. TCRdb, rather than the study authors, made the V and J calls. For this sample there are around 200,000 distinct CDR3 sequences; 95% appear just once. The ten largest account for 0.095% to 0.12% of the sample.

To note about this clonotype: Its binding antigen is unknown. No base-level quality is on record; no much larger clone is a single base apart.

High-throughput TCR beta sequencing profiled peripheral blood CD8+ and CD4+ T cells from healthy donors, Susac syndrome patients and multiple sclerosis patients. Healthy donors were included as age- and sex-matched controls. CD8+ TEMRA cells were enriched by FACS, while bulk CD8+ and CD4+ T cells were purified by magnetic negative isolation. Blood was collected in EDTA tubes and processed within 24 hours, with PBMCs isolated through density gradient centrifugation. PBMCs intended for TCR sequencing were cryopreserved in liquid nitrogen and thawed later in a water bath at 37 degrees C. The sorted or isolated CD4+, CD8+ and CD8+ TEMRA cells reached a purity of at least 90%. The CDR3 spans 18 residues, from the cysteine through the phenylalanine. Only CDR3 DNA is held: 54 bases, read in frame from base 1. The CDR1 and CDR2 encoded by the germline V gene (reference sequence) are DFQATT and SNEGSKA. Clipping removes 3 bases from V and 1 base from J, with 10 as the unmatched junction base count.

The origin of this receptor is a human donor in good health. The specimen was CD4+ T cells from PBMCs. The V and J genes are TRBV20-1 and TRBJ2-5, with 14 bases in between that match TRBD2. The nucleotide sequence is TGCAGTGCTAGGCGTAGACTAGCGGGAGGGGTTCCCCAAGAGACCCAGTACTTC. Its product reads: CSARRRLAGGVPQETQYF.